This T cell receptor beta chain was identified during a study of T cell responses to AZD1222 COVID-19 vaccine. With V trimmed by 6 bases and J by 5 bases, 9 bases remained unmatched. Germline values: CDR1 MNHEY, CDR2 SVGAGI. The CDR3 is 15 residues long. Sequencing was performed with immunoSEQ multiplex PCR; in TCRdb, only in-frame clones are kept and a portion is missing. The sample includes about 86,000 clones, roughly nine tenths of them seen just once. This specimen was peripheral blood, taken 28 days after the second AZD1222 dose. The clonotype comes from an adult who received the AZD1222 COVID-19 vaccine. The chain has TRBV6-5 and TRBJ1-5; 8 nucleotides agree with TRBD1. The CDR3 sequence is CASSRTDREYQPQHF. As DNA, the CDR3 is TGTGCCAGCAGCCGAACGGACAGGGAGTATCAGCCCCAGCATTTT.